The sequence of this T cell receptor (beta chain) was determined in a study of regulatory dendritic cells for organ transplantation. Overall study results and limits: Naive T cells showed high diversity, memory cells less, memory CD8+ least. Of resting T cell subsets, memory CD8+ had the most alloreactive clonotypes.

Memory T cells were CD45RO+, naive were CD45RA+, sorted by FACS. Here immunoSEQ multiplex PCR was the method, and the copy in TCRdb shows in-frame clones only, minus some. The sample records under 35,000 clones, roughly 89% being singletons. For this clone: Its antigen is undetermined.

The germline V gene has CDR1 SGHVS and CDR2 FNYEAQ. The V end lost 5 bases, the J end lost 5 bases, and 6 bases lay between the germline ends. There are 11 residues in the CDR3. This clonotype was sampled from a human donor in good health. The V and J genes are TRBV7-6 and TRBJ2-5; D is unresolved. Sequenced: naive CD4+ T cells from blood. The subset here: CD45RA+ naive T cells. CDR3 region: CASSIRETQYF. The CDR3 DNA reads TGTGCCAGCAGCATACGGGAGACCCAGTACTTC.